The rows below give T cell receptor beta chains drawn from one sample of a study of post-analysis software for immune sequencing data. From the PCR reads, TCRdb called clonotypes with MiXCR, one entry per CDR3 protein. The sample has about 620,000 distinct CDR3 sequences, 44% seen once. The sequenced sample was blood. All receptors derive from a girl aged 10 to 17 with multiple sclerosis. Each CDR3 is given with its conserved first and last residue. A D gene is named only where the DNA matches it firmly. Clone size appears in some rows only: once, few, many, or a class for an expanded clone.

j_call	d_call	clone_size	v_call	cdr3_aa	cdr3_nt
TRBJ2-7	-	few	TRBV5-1	CASSRLESNYEQYF	TGCGCCAGCAGCCGTTTGGAGTCGAACTACGAGCAGTACTTC
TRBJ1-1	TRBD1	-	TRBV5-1	CASSLAGQEPRTEAFF	TGCGCCAGCAGCTTGGCCGGACAGGAGCCGCGGACTGAAGCTTTCTTT
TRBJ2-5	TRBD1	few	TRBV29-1	CSVSSLQGNQETQYF	TGCAGCGTTTCCTCTCTACAGGGGAACCAAGAGACCCAGTACTTC
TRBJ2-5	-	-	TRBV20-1	CSARVRAHQETQYF	TGCAGTGCTAGAGTCCGGGCCCACCAAGAGACCCAGTACTTC
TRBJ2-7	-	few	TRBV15	CATSRDRVDSRYF	TGTGCCACCAGCAGAGATCGCGTGGACTCCCGGTACTTC
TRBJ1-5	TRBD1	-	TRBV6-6	CASRRGQGSNQPQHF	TGTGCCAGCAGACGGGGACAGGGGAGCAATCAGCCCCAGCATTTT
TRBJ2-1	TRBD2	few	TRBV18	CASSVLSGESYNEQFF	TGTGCCAGCTCGGTACTTAGCGGGGAATCCTACAATGAGCAGTTCTTC
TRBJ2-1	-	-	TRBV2	CASSEALTGLWPFF	TGTGCCAGCAGTGAAGCACTTACAGGGCTTTGGCCGTTCTTC
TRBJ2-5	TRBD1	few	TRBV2	CASSEQGQGQETQYF	TGTGCCAGCAGTGAACAAGGACAGGGACAAGAGACCCAGTACTTC
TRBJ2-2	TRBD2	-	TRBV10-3	CAISGLAGATGELFF	TGTGCCATCAGTGGACTAGCGGGAGCCACCGGGGAGCTGTTTTTT
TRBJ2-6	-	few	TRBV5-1	CASSLAQSSGANVLTF	TGCGCCAGCAGCTTGGCGCAGAGCTCTGGGGCCAACGTCCTGACTTTC
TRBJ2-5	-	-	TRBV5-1	CASSPTWPGETQYF	TGCGCCAGCAGCCCGACGTGGCCTGGGGAGACCCAGTACTTC
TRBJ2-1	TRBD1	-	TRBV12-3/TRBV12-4	CASSPGDRGNEQFF	TGTGCCAGCAGTCCAGGGGACAGGGGCAATGAGCAGTTCTTC
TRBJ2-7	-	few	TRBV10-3	CAISDRRTEQYF	TGTGCCATCAGTGATCGGCGTACGGAGCAGTACTTC
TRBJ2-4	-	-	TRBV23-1	CASSQSPDRAKNIQYF	TGCGCCAGCAGTCAATCTCCGGACCGAGCCAAAAACATTCAGTACTTC
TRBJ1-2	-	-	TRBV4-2	CASSQSSGENYGYTF	TGTGCCAGCAGCCAATCCTCAGGGGAGAACTATGGCTACACCTTC
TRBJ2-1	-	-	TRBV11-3	CASSGWDGSYNEQFF	TGTGCCAGCAGCGGTTGGGACGGATCATACAATGAGCAGTTCTTC
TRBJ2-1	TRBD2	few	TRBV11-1	CASSLRGAYNEQFF	TGTGCCAGCAGCTTACGGGGGGCCTACAATGAGCAGTTCTTC
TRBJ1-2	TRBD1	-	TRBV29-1	CSAEIRDRGFGYTF	TGCAGCGCAGAAATCCGGGACAGGGGTTTTGGCTACACCTTC
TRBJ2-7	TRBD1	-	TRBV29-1	CSVADRVRAHEQYF	TGCAGCGTCGCGGACAGGGTTAGGGCCCACGAGCAGTACTTC
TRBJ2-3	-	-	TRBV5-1	CASSLGAVLITDTQYF	TGCGCCAGCAGCTTGGGGGCCGTCCTCATCACAGATACGCAGTATTTT
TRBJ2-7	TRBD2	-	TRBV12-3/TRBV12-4	CASSSGGSEQYF	TGTGCCAGCAGTTCGGGGGGGTCGGAGCAGTACTTC
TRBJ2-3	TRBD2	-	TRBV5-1	CASSFWTSGADTQYF	TGCGCCAGCAGCTTTTGGACTAGCGGTGCAGATACGCAGTATTTT
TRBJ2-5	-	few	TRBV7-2	CASSLFRDTYQETQYF	TGTGCCAGCAGCTTATTTAGGGACACGTACCAAGAGACCCAGTACTTC
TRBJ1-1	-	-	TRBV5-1	CASSLVTGTEAFF	TGCGCCAGCAGCTTGGTGACCGGCACTGAAGCTTTCTTT
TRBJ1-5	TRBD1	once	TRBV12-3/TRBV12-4	CASSRQGAGNQPQHF	TGTGCCAGCAGCCGCCAGGGGGCTGGCAATCAGCCCCAGCATTTT
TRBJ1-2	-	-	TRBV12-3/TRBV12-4	CASSLGHTYGYTF	TGTGCCAGCAGTTTAGGACACACCTATGGCTACACCTTC
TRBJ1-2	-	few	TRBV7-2	CASSLGGQSSTYGYTF	TGTGCCAGCAGCTTAGGAGGACAGAGTTCCACCTATGGCTACACCTTC
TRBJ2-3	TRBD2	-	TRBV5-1	CASRETGGLTDTQYF	TGCGCCAGCAGAGAAACGGGGGGGCTCACAGATACGCAGTATTTT
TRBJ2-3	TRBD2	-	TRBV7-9	CASSPLAGFTDTRYF	TGTGCCAGCAGCCCACTAGCGGGGTTTACAGATACGCGGTATTTT
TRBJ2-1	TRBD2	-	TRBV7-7	CACSLLAGAGNEQFF	TGTGCTTGCAGCTTATTGGCGGGAGCCGGCAATGAGCAGTTCTTC
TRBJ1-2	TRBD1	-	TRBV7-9	CASSLRDRGLKSYGYTF	TGTGCCAGCAGCTTACGGGACAGGGGGCTGAAGAGCTATGGCTACACCTTC
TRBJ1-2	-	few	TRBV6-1	CASSTRGYYGYTF	TGTGCCAGCAGTACTCGGGGTTACTATGGCTACACCTTC
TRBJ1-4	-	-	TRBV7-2	CASSLVGDRGEKLFF	TGTGCCAGCAGCTTAGTGGGGGATCGTGGTGAAAAACTGTTTTTT
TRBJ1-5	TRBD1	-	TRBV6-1	CASRITGAQPQHF	TGTGCCAGCAGAATTACAGGGGCTCAGCCCCAGCATTTT
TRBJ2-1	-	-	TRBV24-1	CATSEGTVNEQFF	TGTGCCACCAGTGAGGGGACGGTTAATGAGCAGTTCTTC
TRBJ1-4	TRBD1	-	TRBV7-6	CASSPGQGLNEKLFF	TGTGCCAGCAGCCCTGGACAGGGGCTAAATGAAAAACTGTTTTTT
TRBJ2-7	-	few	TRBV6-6	CASSPGLLSYEQYF	TGTGCCAGCAGTCCAGGACTGCTTTCCTACGAGCAGTACTTC
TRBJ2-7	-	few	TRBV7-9	CASSPVPDIDYEQYF	TGTGCCAGCAGCCCCGTCCCGGACATAGACTACGAGCAGTACTTC
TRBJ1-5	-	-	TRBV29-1	CSVVFGGNQPQHF	TGCAGCGTTGTATTTGGGGGTAATCAGCCCCAGCATTTT
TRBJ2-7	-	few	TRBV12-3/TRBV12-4	CASSTREHEQYF	TGTGCCAGCAGTACACGGGAGCACGAGCAGTACTTC
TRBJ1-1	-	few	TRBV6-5	CASSLDGANTEAFF	TGTGCCAGCAGTTTAGACGGCGCCAACACTGAAGCTTTCTTT
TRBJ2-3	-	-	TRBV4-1	CASSQGTLSTDTQYF	TGCGCCAGCAGCCAAGGGACTTTAAGCACAGATACGCAGTATTTT
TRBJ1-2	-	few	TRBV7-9	CASSPAGRGYTF	TGTGCCAGCAGCCCAGCAGGGCGCGGCTACACCTTC
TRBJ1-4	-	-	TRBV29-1	CSAADGTNGKLFF	TGCAGCGCCGCGGACGGAACTAATGGAAAACTGTTTTTT
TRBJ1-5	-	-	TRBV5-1	CASTGGNYSNQPQHF	TGCGCCAGCACGGGCGGGAATTATAGCAATCAGCCCCAGCATTTT
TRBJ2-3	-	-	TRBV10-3	CAITSRQGGLKNTQYF	TGTGCCATCACAAGCCGGCAGGGAGGATTGAAGAATACGCAGTATTTT
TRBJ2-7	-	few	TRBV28	CASSLSRDWGYEQYF	TGTGCCAGCAGTTTATCGCGAGATTGGGGCTACGAGCAGTACTTC
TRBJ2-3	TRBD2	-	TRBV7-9	CASSLGRLAGDTQYF	TGTGCCAGCAGCTTAGGACGACTAGCGGGAGATACGCAGTATTTT
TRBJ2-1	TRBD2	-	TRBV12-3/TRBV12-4	CASSQGLAGGIPPYNEQFF	TGTGCCAGCAGTCAAGGACTAGCGGGAGGCATTCCCCCCTACAATGAGCAGTTCTTC
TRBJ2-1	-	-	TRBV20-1	CSARNWAEGGNEQFF	TGCAGTGCTAGAAACTGGGCGGAGGGGGGCAATGAGCAGTTCTTC
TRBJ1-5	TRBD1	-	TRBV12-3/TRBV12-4	CASSTGQGSQPQHF	TGTGCCAGCAGCACGGGACAGGGAAGCCAGCCCCAGCATTTT
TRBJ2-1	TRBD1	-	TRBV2	CASSSPGQYNEQFF	TGTGCCAGCAGTTCCCCGGGACAGTACAATGAGCAGTTCTTC
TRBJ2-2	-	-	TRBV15	CATSTAAPTGELFF	TGTGCCACCAGCACAGCGGCACCCACCGGGGAGCTGTTTTTT
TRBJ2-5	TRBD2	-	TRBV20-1	CSARDLLAGGGETQYF	TGCAGTGCTAGAGACCTGCTAGCGGGAGGGGGAGAGACCCAGTACTTC
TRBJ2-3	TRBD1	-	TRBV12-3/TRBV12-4	CASRTGVIVADTQYF	TGTGCCAGCAGGACAGGGGTTATTGTCGCAGATACGCAGTATTTT
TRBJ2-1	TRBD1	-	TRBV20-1	CSARGQGVSEQFF	TGCAGTGCTAGGGGACAGGGAGTAAGTGAGCAGTTCTTC
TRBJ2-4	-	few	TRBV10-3	CAISESKGSFGDIQYF	TGTGCCATCAGTGAGTCGAAGGGGTCCTTTGGGGACATTCAGTACTTC